This paragraph covers one T cell receptor (beta chain) sequence. This specimen comes from a study of cytotoxic CD8 clonotypes in ibrutinib-treated CLL. Clones were sequenced by immunoSEQ multiplex PCR, and TCRdb holds only the in-frame ones, with some missing. Among about 140,000 clones listed, about 91% were seen once. V was trimmed by 1 base and J by 3 bases, leaving 14 bases between them. Germline V CDR1 and CDR2: LGHNA, YNFKEQ. The length of the CDR3 is 16 residues. Source: PBMCs, taken after 12 months of ibrutinib treatment. This sequence joins TRBV4-2 and TRBJ2-3; D might be TRBD2 (5 bases). The clonotype comes from a human donor with chronic lymphocytic leukemia. The CDR3 is CASSQVSPGKTDTQYF. Here the CDR3 DNA reads TGTGCCAGCAGCCAAGTTAGTCCCGGGAAAACAGATACGCAGTATTTT.